The source of this TCR beta chain is a study of PD-1 blockade in classical Hodgkin lymphoma. Overall study results and limits: With respect to the repertoire differences, their causes, possibly disease activity or prior therapy, remain undefined.

Comment on this clone: Its antigen is not known.

The V gene lost 5 bases and the J gene lost 1 base, with 9 bases spanning the gap. The CDR3 totals 14 residues. The germline V gene encodes CDR1 KGHSH and CDR2 LQKENI. The table came from immunoSEQ multiplex PCR; TCRdb's copy has only in-frame clones and leaves some out. This sample has 15,000 to 17,000 clones, with roughly 84% found just once. The sample's time point: newly diagnosed, previously untreated cHL patient sample. Negative selection with magnetic separation was used to purify CD4+ T cells from thawed PBMCs. This chain joins TRBV18 and TRBJ1-5; no clear D. This sequence originates from a human donor with classical Hodgkin lymphoma. The sequencing input was CD4+ T cells from blood. The CDR3 region is CASSVLRSNQPQHF. CDR3 nucleotide sequence: TGTGCCAGCTCAGTTCTCAGGAGCAATCAGCCCCAGCATTTT.